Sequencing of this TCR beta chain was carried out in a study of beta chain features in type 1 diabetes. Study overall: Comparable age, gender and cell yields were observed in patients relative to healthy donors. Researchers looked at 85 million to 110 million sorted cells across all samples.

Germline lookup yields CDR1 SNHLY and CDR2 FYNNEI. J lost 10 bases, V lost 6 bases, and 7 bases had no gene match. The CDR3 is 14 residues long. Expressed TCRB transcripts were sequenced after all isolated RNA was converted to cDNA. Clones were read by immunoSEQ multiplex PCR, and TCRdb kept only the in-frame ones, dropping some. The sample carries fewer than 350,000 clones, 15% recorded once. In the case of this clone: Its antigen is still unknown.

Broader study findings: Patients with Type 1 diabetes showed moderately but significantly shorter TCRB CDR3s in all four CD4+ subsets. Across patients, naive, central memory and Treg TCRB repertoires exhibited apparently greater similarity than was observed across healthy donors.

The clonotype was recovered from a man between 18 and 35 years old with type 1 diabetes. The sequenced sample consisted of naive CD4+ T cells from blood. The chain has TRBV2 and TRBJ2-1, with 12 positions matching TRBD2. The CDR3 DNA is TGTGCCAGCAGGCCGACTAGCGGGGGAGGCGAGCAGTTCTTC. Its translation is CASRPTSGGGEQFF.